Described below is a single T cell receptor beta chain sequence and its context. The data belong to a study of blood T cell repertoires in COVID-19. In germline, CDR1 is MDHEN, CDR2 SYDVKM. V gave up 7 bases and J gave up 1 base, with 8 bases separating them. The CDR3 totals 13 residues. The data were produced by immunoSEQ multiplex PCR, yet TCRdb's version contains in-frame clones alone and is incomplete. The data show 60,000 or so clones, nearly 90% seen once. The sample comprised peripheral blood. This clonotype was obtained from a man in his sixties with acute or convalescent COVID-19. This chain joins TRBV28 and TRBJ1-3; D gene uncertain. CDR3 in amino acids: CASNRGSGNTIYF. The CDR3 nucleotides read TGTGCCAGCAACCGAGGATCTGGAAACACCATATATTTT.